These 12 T cell receptor beta chains originate from one sample sequenced in a study of lung T cells in sarcoidosis with Löfgren's syndrome. Each CDR3 protein is one row after TCRdb ran MiXCR on the reads. Among some 2,000 distinct CDR3 sequences, 28% were seen once, and the ten largest hold about 8.8%. Sequenced sample: CD4+ T cells from bronchoalveolar lavage. The receptors stem from a human donor with sarcoidosis (Löfgren's syndrome or another form), or a control subject (not recorded which).

Relative to its sample, this clonotype is medium-sized. V usage is TRBV7-2 and J usage is TRBJ2-2; unclear D gene. The CDR3 runs to 14 residues. From germline, CDR1 is SGHTA and CDR2 FQGNSA. V dropped 5 bases and J dropped 1 base, with 8 bases sitting between them. CDR3 region: CASSLNRNTGELFF. CDR3 sequence (DNA): TGTGCCAGCAGCCTAAACAGGAACACCGGGGAGCTGTTTTTT.

Points on this clonotype: The conserved phenylalanine or tryptophan normally closing the CDR3 is absent here, so this likely arose from a read error. It is unclear where the CDR3 begins or ends on the DNA, so no DNA is shown, and the CDR3 is as TCRdb lists it. J is TRBJ1-1 and V is TRBV7-9. The CDR3 totals 14 residues, both ends included. Germline V gives CDR1 SEHNR, CDR2 FQNEAQ (reference sequence). The CDR3 loop reads CASSLSRSNTEALL.

This clonotype is labeled as medium-sized. The gene calls are TRBV2 and TRBJ2-7, with a possible D match to TRBD2 (6 bases). Trimming took off 7 bases at V and 6 bases at J, with 13 bases between the two ends. Germline V gene data show CDR1 as SNHLY and CDR2 as FYNNEI. The CDR3 has 12 amino acids. The CDR3 nucleotides are TGTGCCAGCAAGATACTAGCTTCCGAGCAGTACTTC. Protein product: CASKILASEQYF.

In regard to this clonotype: One base away lies a much larger clone, so this may be a sequencing read error. The genes are TRBV9 and TRBJ2-5; 10 nucleotides match TRBD2. The CDR3 length is 16 residues. The germline V gene encodes CDR1 SGDLS and CDR2 YYNGEE. The CDR3 DNA reads TGTGCCAGCAGCTCCTTTGGACTAGCGGCCCAAGAGACCCAGCACTTC. Protein sequence: CASSSFGLAAQETQHF.

By sample fraction, this clonotype is medium-sized. This chain connects TRBV7-9 to TRBJ2-1; no firm D call. This CDR3 is built from 12 residues. Germline loops: CDR1 SEHNR, CDR2 FQNEAQ (reference sequence). Trimming took off 5 bases at V and 15 bases at J, with 17 bases between the two ends. CDR3 nucleotides: TGTGCCAGCAGCATCGACGCCACGCGCATGTTCTTC. Translating gives CASSIDATRMFF.

Concerning this clonotype: A much larger clone sits a single nucleotide away, making a read error possible. The chain has TRBV3-1 and TRBJ2-2, with TRBD2 matching over 8 bases. Germline V gene data show CDR1 as LGHDT and CDR2 as YNNKEL (reference sequence). The CDR3 spans 20 residues. Here the CDR3 reads CASSHLLGLAENLRTGKLFF. CDR3 DNA sequence: TGTGCCAGCAGCCACCTCCTTGGACTAGCCGAAAACCTTAGGACCGGGAAGCTGTTTTTT.

A note on this clonotype: One end of the junction does not line up with germline, which may come from a read error. The genes are TRBV6-1 and TRBJ2-5; D is perhaps TRBD1 (6 bases). Germline V gene sequence: CDR1 MNHNS, CDR2 SASEGT. This CDR3 spans 13 amino acids. This CDR3 reads CASSDVDRETQDF. The CDR3 coding sequence is TGTGCCAGCAGTGACGTGGACAGAGAGACACAGGACTTC.

The chain joins TRBV29-1 to TRBJ1-5; no clear D. From germline, CDR1 is SQVTM and CDR2 ANQGSEA. The CDR3 is made up of 13 amino acids. Trimming stripped 6 bases from V and 2 bases from J, with 11 bases between. This CDR3 reads CSVQDGRNQPQHF. Written as DNA, the CDR3 is TGCAGCGTCCAGGACGGACGCAATCAGCCCCAGCATTTT.

Note on this clonotype: This may stem from a read error, because a much larger clone lies one nucleotide away. The rearrangement joins TRBV11-2 to TRBJ2-1, with 9 bases that match TRBD2. Germline V gene data show CDR1 as SGHAT and CDR2 as FQNNGV. CDR3 length equals 15 residues. DNA of the CDR3: TGTGCCAGCAGCTTAGGGATAGCGGGAGTGGGTGAGCAGCTCTTC. Encoded protein: CASSLGIAGVGEQLF.

In regard to this clonotype: It may be a read error: a sequence one base away is much more abundant. V and J are TRBV2 and TRBJ2-5, with D possibly matching TRBD2 (6 bases). V lost 4 bases and J 9 bases, leaving 12 bases between the germline ends. This CDR3 is built from 12 residues. CDR1 SNHLY and CDR2 FYNNEI come from the germline V gene. The CDR3 spells CASSVWGEAQYF. CDR3 nucleotide sequence: TGTGCCAGCAGTGTCTGGGGGGAGGCCCAGTACTTC.

Comments on this clonotype: A much larger clonotype is one base distant, so this may be a read error. The chain is built from TRBV11-2 and TRBJ1-5; TRBD2 is a possible D gene (5 bases). Matching the DNA end better, TRBJ2-3 makes the J call doubtful. Germline-derived CDR1 and CDR2 are SGHAT and FQNNGV. CDR3 length: 13 residues. The CDR3 DNA sequence: TGTGCCAGCAGCTCACAAGGAGGTCAGCCCCAGTATTTT. This gives the protein CASSSQGGQPQYF.

This clonotype is categorized as medium-sized (0.01 to 0.1%). This chain links TRBV12-3 or TRBV12-4 with TRBJ2-1; D tentatively fits TRBD1 or TRBD2 (5 bases each). The CDR3 loop spans 13 amino acids. The V gene lost 5 bases and the J gene lost 12 bases, with 17 bases spanning the gap. CDR3 amino acids: CASSDNTGTGQFF. In nucleotides, the CDR3 is TGTGCCAGCAGTGACAATACCGGGACGGGGCAGTTCTTC.